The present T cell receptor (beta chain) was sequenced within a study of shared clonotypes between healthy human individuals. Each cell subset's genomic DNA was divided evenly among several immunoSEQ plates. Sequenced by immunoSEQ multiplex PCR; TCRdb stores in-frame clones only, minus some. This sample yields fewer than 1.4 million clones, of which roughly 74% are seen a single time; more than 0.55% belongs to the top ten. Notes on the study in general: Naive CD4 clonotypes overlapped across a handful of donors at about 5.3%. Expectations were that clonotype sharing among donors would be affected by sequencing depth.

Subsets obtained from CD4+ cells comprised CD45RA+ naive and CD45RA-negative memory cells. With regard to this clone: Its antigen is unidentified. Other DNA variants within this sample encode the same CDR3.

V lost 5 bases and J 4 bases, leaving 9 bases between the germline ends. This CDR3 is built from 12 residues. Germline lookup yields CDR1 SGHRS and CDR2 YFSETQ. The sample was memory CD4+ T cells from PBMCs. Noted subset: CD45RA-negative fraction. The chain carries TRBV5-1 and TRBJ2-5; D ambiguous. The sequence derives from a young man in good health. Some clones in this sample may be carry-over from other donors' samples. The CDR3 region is CASSPSRETQYF. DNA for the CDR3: TGCGCCAGCAGTCCTAGTCGAGAGACCCAGTACTTC. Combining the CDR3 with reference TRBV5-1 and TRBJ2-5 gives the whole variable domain KAGVTQTPRYLIKTRGQQVTLSCSPISGHRSVSWYQQTPGQGLQFLFEYFSETQRNKGNFPGRFSGRQFSNSRSEMNVSTLELGDSALYLCASSPSRETQYFGPGTRLLVL.